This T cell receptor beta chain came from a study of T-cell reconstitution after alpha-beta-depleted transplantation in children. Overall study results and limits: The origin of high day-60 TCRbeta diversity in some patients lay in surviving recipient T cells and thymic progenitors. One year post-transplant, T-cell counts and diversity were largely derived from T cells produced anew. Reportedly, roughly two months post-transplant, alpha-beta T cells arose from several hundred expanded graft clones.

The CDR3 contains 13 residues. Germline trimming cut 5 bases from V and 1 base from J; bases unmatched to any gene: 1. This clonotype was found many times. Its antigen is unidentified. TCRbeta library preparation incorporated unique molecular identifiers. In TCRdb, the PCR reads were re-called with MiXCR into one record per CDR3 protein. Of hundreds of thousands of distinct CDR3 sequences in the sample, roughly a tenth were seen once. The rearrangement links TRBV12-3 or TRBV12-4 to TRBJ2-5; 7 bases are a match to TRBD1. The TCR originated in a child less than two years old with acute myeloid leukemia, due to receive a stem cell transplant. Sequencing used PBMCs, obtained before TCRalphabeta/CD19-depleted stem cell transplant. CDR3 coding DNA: TGTGCCAGCAGTACAGGGGCCCAAGAGACCCAGTACTTC. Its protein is CASSTGAQETQYF.